This TCR beta chain was captured in a study of identical twins. In this sample, this clonotype turned up many times. In TCRdb, the 5' RACE reads were re-called with MiXCR into one record per CDR3 protein. Found here are roughly 1,500,000 distinct CDR3 sequences, around 29% of them singletons; the top ten hold about 0.27%. The source of this sequence is a newborn girl in good health. What was sequenced was cord blood.

CDR3 protein: CASSLVMNTEAFF. The DNA for the CDR3 is TGTGCCAGCAGTTTGGTCATGAACACTGAAGCTTTCTTT. The chain uses TRBV28 and TRBJ1-1; D uncertain. The CDR3 loop spans 13 amino acids. V lost 3 bases to trimming and J lost 0 bases, with 5 bases between them. Germline values: CDR1 MDHEN, CDR2 SYDVKM.